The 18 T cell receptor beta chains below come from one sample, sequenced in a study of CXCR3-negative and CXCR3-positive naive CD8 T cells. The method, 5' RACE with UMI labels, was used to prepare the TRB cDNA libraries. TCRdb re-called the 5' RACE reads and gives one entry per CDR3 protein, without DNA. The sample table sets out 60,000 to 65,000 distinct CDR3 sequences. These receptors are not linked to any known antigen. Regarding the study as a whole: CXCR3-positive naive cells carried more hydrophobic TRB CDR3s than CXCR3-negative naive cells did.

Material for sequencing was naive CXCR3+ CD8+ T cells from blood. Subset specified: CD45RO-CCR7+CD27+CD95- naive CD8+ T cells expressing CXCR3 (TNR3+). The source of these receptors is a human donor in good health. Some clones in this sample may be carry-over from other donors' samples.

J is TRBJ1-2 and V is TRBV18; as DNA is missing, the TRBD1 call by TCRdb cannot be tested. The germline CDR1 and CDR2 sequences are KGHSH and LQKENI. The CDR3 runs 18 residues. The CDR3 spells CASSPGGRSPFSPYGYTF.

The CDR3 loop reads CASSQGAAKDSYNEQFF. The chain recombines TRBV23-1 with TRBJ2-1; checking the TCRdb D call of TRBD1 is not possible without DNA. TRBV23-1 is assigned to the ORF class and has an uncertain function. The CDR3 is 17 residues long.

The chain's CDR3 is CASSLDPARGVTDTQYF. This chain uses TRBV28 with TRBJ2-3; absent DNA, TCRdb's TRBD2 call cannot be checked. The CDR3 contains 17 residues. Germline loops: CDR1 MDHEN, CDR2 SYDVKM.

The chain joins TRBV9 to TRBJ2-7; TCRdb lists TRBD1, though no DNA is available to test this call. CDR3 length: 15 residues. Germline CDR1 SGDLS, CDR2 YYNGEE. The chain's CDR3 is CASSVVPGRVYEQYF. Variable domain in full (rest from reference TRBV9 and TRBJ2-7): DSGVTQTPKHLITATGQRVTLRCSPRSGDLSVYWYQQSLDQGLQFLIQYYNGEERAKGNILERFSAQQFPDLHSELNLSSLELGDSALYFCASSVVPGRVYEQYFGPGTRLTVT.

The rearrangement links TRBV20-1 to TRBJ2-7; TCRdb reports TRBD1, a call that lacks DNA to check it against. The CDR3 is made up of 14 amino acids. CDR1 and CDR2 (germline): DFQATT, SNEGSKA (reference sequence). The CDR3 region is CSAASLRGLDEQYF.

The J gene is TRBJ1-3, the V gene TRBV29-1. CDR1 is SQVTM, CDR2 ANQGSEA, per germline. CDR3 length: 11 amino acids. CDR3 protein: CSVVLWNTIYF.

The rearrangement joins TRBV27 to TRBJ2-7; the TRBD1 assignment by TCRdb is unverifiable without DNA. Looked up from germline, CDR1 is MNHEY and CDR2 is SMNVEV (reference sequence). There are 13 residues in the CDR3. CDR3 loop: CASSLQGENEQYF.

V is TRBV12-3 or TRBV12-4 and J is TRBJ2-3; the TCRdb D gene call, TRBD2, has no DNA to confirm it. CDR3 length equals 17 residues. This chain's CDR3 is CASSSSRLAGGTDTQYF.

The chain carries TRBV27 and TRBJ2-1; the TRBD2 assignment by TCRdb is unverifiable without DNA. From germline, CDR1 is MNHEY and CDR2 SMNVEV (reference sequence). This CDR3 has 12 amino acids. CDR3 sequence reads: CASKARGNEQFF.

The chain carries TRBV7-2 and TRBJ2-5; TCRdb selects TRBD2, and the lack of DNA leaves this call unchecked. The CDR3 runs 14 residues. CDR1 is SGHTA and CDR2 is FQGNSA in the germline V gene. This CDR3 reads CATSGSLGGETQYF.

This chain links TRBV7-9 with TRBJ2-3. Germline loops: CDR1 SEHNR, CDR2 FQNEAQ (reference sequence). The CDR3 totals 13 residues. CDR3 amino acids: CASSSTDRDTQYF.

CDR3 protein: CASSSWTGVDTEAFF. V gene TRBV28 combines with J gene TRBJ1-1; absent DNA, TCRdb's TRBD1 call cannot be checked. The CDR3 spans 15 residues. Germline V lookup: CDR1 MDHEN, CDR2 SYDVKM.

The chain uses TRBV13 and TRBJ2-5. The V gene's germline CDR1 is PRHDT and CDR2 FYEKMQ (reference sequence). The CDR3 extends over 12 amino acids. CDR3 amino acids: CASSRVDQTQYF. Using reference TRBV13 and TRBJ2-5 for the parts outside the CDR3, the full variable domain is AAGVIQSPRHLIKEKRETATLKCYPIPRHDTVYWYQQGPGQDPQFLISFYEKMQSDKGSIPDRFSAQQFSDYHSELNMSSLELGDSALYFCASSRVDQTQYFGPGTRLLVL.

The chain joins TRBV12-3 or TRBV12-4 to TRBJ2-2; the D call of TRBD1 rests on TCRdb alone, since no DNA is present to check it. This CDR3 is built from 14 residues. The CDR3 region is CASQGFRDTGELFF.

The CDR3 protein is CASSLEGRGLDTQYF. This chain connects TRBV5-5 to TRBJ2-3; the TCRdb D gene call, TRBD1, has no DNA to confirm it. The CDR3 loop spans 15 amino acids. The V gene's germline CDR1 is SGHKS and CDR2 YYEKEE (reference sequence).

The CDR3 region is CAISLTSGTDTQYF. V and J are TRBV10-3 and TRBJ2-3; TCRdb gives TRBD1 as the D gene, but with no DNA this cannot be confirmed. The CDR3 is 14 amino acids. Germline V gives CDR1 ENHRY, CDR2 SYGVKD.

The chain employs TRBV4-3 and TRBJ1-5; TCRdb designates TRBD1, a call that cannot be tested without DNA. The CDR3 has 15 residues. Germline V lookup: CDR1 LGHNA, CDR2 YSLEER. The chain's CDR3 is CASSQLTGSNQPQHF.

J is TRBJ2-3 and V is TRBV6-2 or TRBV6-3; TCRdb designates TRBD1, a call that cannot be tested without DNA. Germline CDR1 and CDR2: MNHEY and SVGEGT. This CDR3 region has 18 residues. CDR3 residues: CASSYSLLGGGSTDTQYF.